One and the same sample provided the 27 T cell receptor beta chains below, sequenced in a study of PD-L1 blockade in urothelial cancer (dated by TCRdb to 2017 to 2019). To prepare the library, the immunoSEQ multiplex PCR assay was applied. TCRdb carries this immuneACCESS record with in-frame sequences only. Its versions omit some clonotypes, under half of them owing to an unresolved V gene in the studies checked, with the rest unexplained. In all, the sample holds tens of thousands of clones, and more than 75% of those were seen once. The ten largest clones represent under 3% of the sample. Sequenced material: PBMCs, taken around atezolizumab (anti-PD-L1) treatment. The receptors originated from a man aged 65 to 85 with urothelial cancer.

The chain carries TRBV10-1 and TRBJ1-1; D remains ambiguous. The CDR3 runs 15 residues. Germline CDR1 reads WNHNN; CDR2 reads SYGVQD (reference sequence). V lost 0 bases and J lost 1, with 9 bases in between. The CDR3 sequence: CASSESSGENTEAFF. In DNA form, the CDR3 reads TGCGCCAGCAGTGAGTCCTCCGGGGAGAACACTGAAGCTTTCTTT.

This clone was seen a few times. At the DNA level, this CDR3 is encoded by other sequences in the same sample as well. The CDR3 nucleotides are TGCGCCAGCAGCTTTGGAGGGAGCAATGAAAAACTGTTTTTT. It translates to CASSFGGSNEKLFF. The chain is built from TRBV5-1 and TRBJ1-4, with D unclear. The CDR3 extends over 14 amino acids. Deletions cut 2 bases from V and 5 bases from J, with 10 bases between. Germline V CDR1 and CDR2: SGHRS, YFSETQ.

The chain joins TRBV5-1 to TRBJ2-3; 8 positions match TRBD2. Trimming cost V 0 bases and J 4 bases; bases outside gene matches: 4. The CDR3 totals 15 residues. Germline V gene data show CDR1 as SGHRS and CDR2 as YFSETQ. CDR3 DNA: TGCGCCAGCAGCTTGGAACGGGAGGGCCCAGATACGCAGTATTTT. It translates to CASSLEREGPDTQYF. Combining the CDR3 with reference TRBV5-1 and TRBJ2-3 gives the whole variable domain KAGVTQTPRYLIKTRGQQVTLSCSPISGHRSVSWYQQTPGQGLQFLFEYFSETQRNKGNFPGRFSGRQFSNSRSEMNVSTLELGDSALYLCASSLEREGPDTQYFGPGTRLTVL.

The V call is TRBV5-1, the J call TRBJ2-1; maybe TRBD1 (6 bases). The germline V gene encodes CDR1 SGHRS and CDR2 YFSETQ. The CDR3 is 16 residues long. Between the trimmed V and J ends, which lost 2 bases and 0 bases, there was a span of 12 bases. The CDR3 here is CASSFSGTPSYNEQFF. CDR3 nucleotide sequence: TGCGCCAGCAGCTTCTCCGGGACACCCTCCTACAATGAGCAGTTCTTC.

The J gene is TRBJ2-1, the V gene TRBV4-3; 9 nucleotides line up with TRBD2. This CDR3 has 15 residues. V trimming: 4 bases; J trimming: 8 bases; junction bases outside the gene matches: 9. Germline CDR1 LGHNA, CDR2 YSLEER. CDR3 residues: CASSPGLALGDEQFF. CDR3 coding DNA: TGCGCCAGCAGCCCAGGACTAGCGCTAGGTGATGAGCAGTTCTTC.

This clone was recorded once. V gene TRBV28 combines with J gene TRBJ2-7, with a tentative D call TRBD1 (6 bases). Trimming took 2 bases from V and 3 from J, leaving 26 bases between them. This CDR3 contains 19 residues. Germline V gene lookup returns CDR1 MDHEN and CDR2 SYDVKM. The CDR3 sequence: CASSLNSQGSGARFYEQYF. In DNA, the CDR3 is TGTGCCAGCAGTTTAAATTCCCAGGGGTCAGGGGCGCGCTTCTACGAGCAGTACTTC.

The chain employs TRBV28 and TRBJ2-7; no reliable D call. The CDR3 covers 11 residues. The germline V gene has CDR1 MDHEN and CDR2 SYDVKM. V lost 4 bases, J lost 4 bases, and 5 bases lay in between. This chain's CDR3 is CASSSRYEQYF. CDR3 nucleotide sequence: TGTGCCAGCAGTTCGAGATACGAGCAGTACTTC.

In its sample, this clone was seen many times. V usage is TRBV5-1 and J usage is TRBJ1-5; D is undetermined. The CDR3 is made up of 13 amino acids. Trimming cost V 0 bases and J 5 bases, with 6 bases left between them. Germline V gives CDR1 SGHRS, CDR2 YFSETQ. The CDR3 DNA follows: TGCGCCAGCAGCTTGGACCGGTATCAGCCCCAGCATTTT. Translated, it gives CASSLDRYQPQHF.

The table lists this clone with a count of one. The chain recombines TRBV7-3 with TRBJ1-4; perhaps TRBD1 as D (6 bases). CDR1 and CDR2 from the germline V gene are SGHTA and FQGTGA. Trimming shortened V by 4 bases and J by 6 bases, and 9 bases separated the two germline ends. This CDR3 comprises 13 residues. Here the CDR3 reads CASSSGADEKLFF. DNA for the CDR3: TGTGCCAGCAGCTCAGGGGCGGATGAAAAACTGTTTTTT.

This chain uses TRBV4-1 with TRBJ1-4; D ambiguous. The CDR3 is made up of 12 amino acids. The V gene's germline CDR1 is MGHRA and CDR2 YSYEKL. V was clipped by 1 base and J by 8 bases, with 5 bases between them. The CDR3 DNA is TGCGCCAGCAGCCAAGCAGAAGAAAAACTGTTTTTT. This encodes CASSQAEEKLFF.

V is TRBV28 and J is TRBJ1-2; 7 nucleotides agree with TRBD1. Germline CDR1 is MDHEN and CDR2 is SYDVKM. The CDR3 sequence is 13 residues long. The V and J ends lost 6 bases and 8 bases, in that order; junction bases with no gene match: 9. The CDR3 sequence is CASSPGQDYGYTF. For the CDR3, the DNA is TGTGCCAGCAGCCCTGGACAGGATTACGGCTACACCTTC.

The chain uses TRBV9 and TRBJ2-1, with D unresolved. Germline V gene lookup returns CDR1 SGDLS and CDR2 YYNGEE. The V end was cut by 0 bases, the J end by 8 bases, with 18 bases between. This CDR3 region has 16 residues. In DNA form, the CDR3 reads TGTGCCAGCAGCGTAGGTGGCTCCTCCATTACGCATGAGCAGTTCTTC. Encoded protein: CASSVGGSSITHEQFF.

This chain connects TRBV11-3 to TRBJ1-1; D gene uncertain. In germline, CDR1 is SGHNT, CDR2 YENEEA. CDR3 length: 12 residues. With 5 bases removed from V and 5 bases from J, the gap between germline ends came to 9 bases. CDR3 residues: CASSRARTEAFF. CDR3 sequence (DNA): TGTGCCAGCAGCCGAGCCCGAACTGAAGCTTTCTTT.

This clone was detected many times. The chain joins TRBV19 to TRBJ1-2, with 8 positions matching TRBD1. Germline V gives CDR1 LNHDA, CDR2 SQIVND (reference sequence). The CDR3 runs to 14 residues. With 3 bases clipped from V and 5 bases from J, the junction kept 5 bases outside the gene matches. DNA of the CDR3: TGTGCCAGTAGTATCAGGACAGGGACTTATGGCTACACCTTC. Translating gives CASSIRTGTYGYTF. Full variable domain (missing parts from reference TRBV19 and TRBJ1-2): DGGITQSPKYLFRKEGQNVTLSCEQNLNHDAMYWYRQDPGQGLRLIYYSQIVNDFQKGDIAEGYSVSREKKESFPLTVTSAQKNPTAFYLCASSIRTGTYGYTFGSGTRLTVV.

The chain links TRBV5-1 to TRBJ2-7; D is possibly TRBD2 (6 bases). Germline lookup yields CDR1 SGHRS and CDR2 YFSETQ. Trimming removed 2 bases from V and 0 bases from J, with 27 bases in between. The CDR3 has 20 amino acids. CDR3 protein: CASSLPRLPTKRASSYEQYF. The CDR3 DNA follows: TGCGCCAGCAGCTTACCCCGACTACCTACTAAGCGGGCCAGCTCCTACGAGCAGTACTTC.

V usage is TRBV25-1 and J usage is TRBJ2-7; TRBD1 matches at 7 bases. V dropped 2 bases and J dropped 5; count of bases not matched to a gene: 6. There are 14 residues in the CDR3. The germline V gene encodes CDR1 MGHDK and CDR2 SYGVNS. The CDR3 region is CASSEGAGGNEQYF. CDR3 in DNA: TGTGCCAGCAGTGAAGGGGCAGGGGGTAACGAGCAGTACTTC.

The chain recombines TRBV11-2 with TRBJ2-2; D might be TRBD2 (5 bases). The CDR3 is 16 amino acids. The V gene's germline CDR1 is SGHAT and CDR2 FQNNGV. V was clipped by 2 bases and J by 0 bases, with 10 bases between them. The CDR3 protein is CASSLTSGSNTGELFF. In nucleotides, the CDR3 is TGTGCCAGCAGCTTAACCAGCGGATCGAACACCGGGGAGCTGTTTTTT.

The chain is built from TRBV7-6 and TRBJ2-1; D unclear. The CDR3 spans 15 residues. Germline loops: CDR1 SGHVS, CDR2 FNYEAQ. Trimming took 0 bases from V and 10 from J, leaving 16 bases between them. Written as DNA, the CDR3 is TGTGCCAGCAGCTTAGCAGTTTTAGATATCAGGGAGCAGTTCTTC. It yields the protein CASSLAVLDIREQFF.

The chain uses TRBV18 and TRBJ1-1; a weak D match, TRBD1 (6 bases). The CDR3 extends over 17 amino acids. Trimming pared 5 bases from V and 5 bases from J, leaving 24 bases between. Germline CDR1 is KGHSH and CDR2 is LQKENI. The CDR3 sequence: CASSSNRAGRLLTEAFF. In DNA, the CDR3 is TGTGCCAGCTCATCTAACAGGGCAGGGCGTCTGCTGACTGAAGCTTTCTTT.

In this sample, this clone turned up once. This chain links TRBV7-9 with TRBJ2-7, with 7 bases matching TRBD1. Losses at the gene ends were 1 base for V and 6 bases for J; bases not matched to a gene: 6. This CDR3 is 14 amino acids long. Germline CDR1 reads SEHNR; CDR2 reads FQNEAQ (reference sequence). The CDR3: CASSLGGTVAEQYF. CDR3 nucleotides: TGTGCCAGCAGCTTAGGGGGGACAGTCGCCGAGCAGTACTTC.

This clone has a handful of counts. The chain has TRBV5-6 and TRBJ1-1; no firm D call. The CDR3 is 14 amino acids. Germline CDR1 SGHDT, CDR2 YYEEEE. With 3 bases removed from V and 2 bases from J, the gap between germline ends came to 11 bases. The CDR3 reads CASSSASGNTEAFF. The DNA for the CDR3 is TGTGCCAGCAGCTCAGCTAGTGGCAACACTGAAGCTTTCTTT.

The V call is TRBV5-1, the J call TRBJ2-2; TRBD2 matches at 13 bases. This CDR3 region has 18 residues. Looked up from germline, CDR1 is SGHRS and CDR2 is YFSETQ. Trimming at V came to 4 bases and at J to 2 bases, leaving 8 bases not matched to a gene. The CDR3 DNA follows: TGCGCCAGCAGCCCTATATGGGGACTAGCGGGAAACACCGGGGAGCTGTTTTTT. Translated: CASSPIWGLAGNTGELFF.

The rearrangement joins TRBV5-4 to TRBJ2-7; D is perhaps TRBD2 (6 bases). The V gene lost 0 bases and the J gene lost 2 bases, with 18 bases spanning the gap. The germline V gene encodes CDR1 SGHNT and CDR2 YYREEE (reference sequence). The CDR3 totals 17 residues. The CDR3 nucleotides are TGTGCCAGCAGCTTGGGAGGAGGGGTAGCTAAGGCCTACGAGCAGTACTTC. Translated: CASSLGGGVAKAYEQYF.

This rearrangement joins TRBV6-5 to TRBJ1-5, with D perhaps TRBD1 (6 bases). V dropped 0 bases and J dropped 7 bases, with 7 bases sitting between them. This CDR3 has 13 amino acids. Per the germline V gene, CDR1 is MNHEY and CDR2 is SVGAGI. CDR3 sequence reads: CASSYSRGQPQHF. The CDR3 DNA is TGTGCCAGCAGTTACTCGAGGGGGCAGCCCCAGCATTTT.

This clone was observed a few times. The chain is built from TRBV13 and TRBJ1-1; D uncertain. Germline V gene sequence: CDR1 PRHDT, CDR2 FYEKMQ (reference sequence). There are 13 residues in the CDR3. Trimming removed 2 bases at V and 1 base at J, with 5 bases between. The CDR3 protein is CASSLRQNTEAFF. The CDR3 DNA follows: TGTGCCAGCAGCTTACGACAGAACACTGAAGCTTTCTTT.

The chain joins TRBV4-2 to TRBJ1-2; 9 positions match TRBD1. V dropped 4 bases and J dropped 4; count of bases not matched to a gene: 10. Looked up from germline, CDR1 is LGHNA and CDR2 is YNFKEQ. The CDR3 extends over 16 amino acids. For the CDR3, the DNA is TGTGCCAGCAGCCTAAATTCCGGGACAGGGATCTATGGCTACACCTTC. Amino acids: CASSLNSGTGIYGYTF.

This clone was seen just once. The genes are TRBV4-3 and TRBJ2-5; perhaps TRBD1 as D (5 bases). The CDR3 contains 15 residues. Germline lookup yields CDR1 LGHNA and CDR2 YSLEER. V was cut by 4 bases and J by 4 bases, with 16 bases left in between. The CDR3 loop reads CASSPSNRWGETQYF. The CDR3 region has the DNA TGCGCCAGCAGCCCCTCGAACAGGTGGGGAGAGACCCAGTACTTC.